A single sample is the source of the 23 T cell receptor beta chains below, sequenced in a study of T cell responses to AZD1222 COVID-19 vaccine. The data were produced by immunoSEQ multiplex PCR, yet TCRdb's version contains in-frame clones alone and is incomplete. The sample lists under 150,000 clones; 70% to 90% were seen once. The sequencing used peripheral blood, collected on day 0 of AZD1222 vaccination. These TCRs come from an adult in good health.

J is TRBJ2-1 and V is TRBV19; D not certain. This CDR3 has 15 residues. Germline V CDR1 and CDR2: LNHDA, SQIVND (reference sequence). V shed 3 bases and J shed 2 bases, with 11 bases lying between them. CDR3 in amino acids: CASSMAENPYNEQFF. CDR3 nucleotides: TGTGCCAGTAGTATGGCGGAGAATCCCTACAATGAGCAGTTCTTC. Drawing the rest from reference TRBV19 and TRBJ2-1, the complete variable domain is DGGITQSPKYLFRKEGQNVTLSCEQNLNHDAMYWYRQDPGQGLRLIYYSQIVNDFQKGDIAEGYSVSREKKESFPLTVTSAQKNPTAFYLCASSMAENPYNEQFFGPGTRLTVL.

The chain carries TRBV19 and TRBJ1-6; D is ambiguous. Germline V gene lookup returns CDR1 LNHDA and CDR2 SQIVND (reference sequence). V was trimmed by 7 bases and J by 10 bases, leaving 17 bases between them. CDR3 length equals 14 residues. CDR3 region: CASTDPGFGSPLHF. In nucleotides, the CDR3 is TGTGCCAGTACCGACCCGGGGTTCGGATCACCCCTCCACTTT.

The sample holds one count of this clone. V gene TRBV4-3 combines with J gene TRBJ1-2; TRBD1 agrees at 10 bases. CDR3 length equals 16 residues. V shed 0 bases, J shed 5 bases, and the junction held 6 bases outside the gene matches. Germline assignment: CDR1 LGHNA and CDR2 YSLEER. CDR3 sequence (DNA): TGCGCCAGCAGCCAAGATTACGACAGGGGGCTTTATGGCTACACCTTC. Translating gives CASSQDYDRGLYGYTF.

The rearrangement uses TRBV15 and TRBJ2-7, with no clear D. V gave up 1 base and J gave up 3 bases, with 7 bases separating them. This CDR3 is built from 13 residues. CDR1 and CDR2 from the germline V gene are LNHNV and YYDKDF (reference sequence). The CDR3 DNA follows: TGTGCCACCAGCAGAGCAAGTGGCTACGAGCAGTACTTC. Translating it yields CATSRASGYEQYF.

V is TRBV7-9 and J is TRBJ2-1; D is undetermined. The CDR3 has 14 residues. Germline values: CDR1 SEHNR, CDR2 FQNEAQ (reference sequence). V lost 0 bases and J 1 base, leaving 4 bases between the germline ends. CDR3 DNA: TGTGCCAGCAGCTTAGCTCGGTCCTACAATGAGCAGTTCTTC. Its protein is CASSLARSYNEQFF.

This chain joins TRBV19 and TRBJ2-5; D is ambiguous. Per germline, CDR1 LNHDA and CDR2 SQIVND (reference sequence). This CDR3 comprises 14 residues. V shed 3 bases and J shed 2 bases, with 10 bases lying between them. The CDR3 DNA is TGTGCCAGTAGTATCGCGACTGCACAAGAGACCCAGTACTTC. It is translated as CASSIATAQETQYF.

The chain employs TRBV9 and TRBJ2-6; D not certain. Trimming shortened V by 2 bases and J by 2 bases, and 8 bases separated the two germline ends. Germline loops: CDR1 SGDLS, CDR2 YYNGEE. The CDR3 loop spans 15 amino acids. CDR3 DNA: TGTGCCAGCAGCGTGACTTCCACTGGGGCCAACGTCCTGACTTTC. This sequence encodes CASSVTSTGANVLTF.

The chain uses TRBV7-6 and TRBJ2-5, with 15 bases lining up with TRBD2. The CDR3 is made up of 20 amino acids. CDR1 is SGHVS, CDR2 FNYEAQ, per germline. J lost 5 bases, V lost 5 bases, and 18 bases had no gene match. The CDR3 loop is CASSLFYPGLAGGDRETQYF. The CDR3 bases are TGTGCCAGCAGCCTGTTCTATCCCGGACTAGCGGGGGGGGACCGGGAGACCCAGTACTTC.

This sequence joins TRBV19 and TRBJ1-3; a weak D match, TRBD1 (5 bases). The CDR3 length is 18 residues. V dropped 6 bases and J dropped 3 bases, with 24 bases sitting between them. Germline V lookup: CDR1 LNHDA, CDR2 SQIVND (reference sequence). CDR3 protein: CASSLEGPQMSLGNTIYF. Here the CDR3 DNA reads TGTGCCAGTAGCCTAGAGGGGCCCCAGATGTCTCTTGGAAACACCATATATTTT.

This clone was picked up one time. The chain is built from TRBV7-9 and TRBJ1-1; TRBD1 agrees at 8 bases. CDR3 size: 17 residues. V lost 5 bases and J lost 1; bases outside the gene matches: 12. Germline values: CDR1 SEHNR, CDR2 FQNEAQ (reference sequence). The CDR3 here is CASSPQGAGRENTEAFF. The CDR3 nucleotides are TGTGCCAGCAGCCCCCAGGGGGCGGGTCGGGAGAACACTGAAGCTTTCTTT.

The gene calls are TRBV7-2 and TRBJ2-5, with 11 bases lining up with TRBD2. The CDR3 has 18 amino acids. The ends lost 3 bases at V and 0 bases at J; junction bases unmatched: 9. Germline CDR1 and CDR2: SGHTA and FQGNSA. CDR3 residues: CASSFRLRTSGHQETQYF. For the CDR3, the DNA is TGTGCCAGCAGCTTCCGGCTCCGGACTAGCGGGCACCAAGAGACCCAGTACTTC.

This rearrangement joins TRBV19 to TRBJ2-7, with a weak D call TRBD1 (5 bases). The length of the CDR3 is 15 residues. V lost 1 base and J lost 0, with 10 bases in between. The germline CDR1 and CDR2 sequences are LNHDA and SQIVND (reference sequence). The CDR3 sequence is CASSIADRDSYEQYF. In DNA form, the CDR3 reads TGTGCCAGTAGTATAGCAGACAGAGACTCCTACGAGCAGTACTTC.

The chain joins TRBV24-1 to TRBJ2-7, with 8 bases matching TRBD2. Germline V gene sequence: CDR1 KGHDR, CDR2 SFDVKD. J gave up 7 bases and V 9 bases, and 19 bases lay outside the gene matches. CDR3 length: 16 amino acids. The CDR3 sequence is CATSAGGGSPFEEQYF. CDR3 in DNA: TGTGCCACCTCGGCGGGGGGTGGGAGCCCTTTCGAGGAGCAGTACTTC.

This sequence joins TRBV11-3 and TRBJ2-7, with D hard to call. The V gene's germline CDR1 is SGHNT and CDR2 YENEEA. The CDR3 loop spans 15 amino acids. Between the trimmed V and J ends, which lost 3 bases and 2 bases, there was a span of 14 bases. For the CDR3, the DNA is TGTGCCAGCAGCTTGGGAAAAACCTCCGCCTACGAGCAGTACTTC. Amino acids: CASSLGKTSAYEQYF.

The V call is TRBV9, the J call TRBJ1-6; weak D call: TRBD1 (5 bases). The CDR3 sequence is 14 residues long. Germline CDR1 reads SGDLS; CDR2 reads YYNGEE. The V and J ends lost 0 bases and 11 bases respectively, with 12 bases between them. CDR3 sequence reads: CASSVVGGVPPLHF. The CDR3, as DNA: TGTGCCAGCAGCGTAGTCGGGGGTGTCCCACCCCTCCACTTT.

This clone was seen just once. This chain connects TRBV7-3 to TRBJ2-2; no reliable D call. V lost 1 base and J 4 bases, leaving 4 bases between the germline ends. This CDR3 is 13 amino acids long. Looked up from germline, CDR1 is SGHTA and CDR2 is FQGTGA. CDR3 nucleotides: TGTGCCAGCAGCTTAAAGGTCACCGGGGAGCTGTTTTTT. Translated, it gives CASSLKVTGELFF. The variable domain in full, completed from reference TRBV7-3 and TRBJ2-2, reads GAGVSQTPSNKVTEKGKYVELRCDPISGHTALYWYRQSLGQGPEFLIYFQGTGAADDSGLPNDRFFAVRPEGSVSTLKIQRTERGDSAVYLCASSLKVTGELFFGEGSRLTVL.

The genes are TRBV12-3 or TRBV12-4 and TRBJ2-7; a possible D gene is TRBD1 (6 bases). The CDR3 runs to 13 residues. The V and J ends lost 6 bases and 3 bases respectively, with 12 bases between them. The CDR3 is CASSPQGFYEQYF. The CDR3 DNA is TGTGCCAGCAGCCCACAGGGATTCTACGAGCAGTACTTC.

This rearrangement joins TRBV7-3 to TRBJ1-1; maybe TRBD1 (6 bases). CDR1 SGHTA and CDR2 FQGTGA come from the germline V gene. Trimming left V 2 bases short and J 5 bases short, with 12 bases between. The CDR3 has 14 residues. CDR3 DNA: TGTGCCAGCAGCTTATCACAGGGAGGAACTGAAGCTTTCTTT. Amino acid sequence: CASSLSQGGTEAFF.

The chain joins TRBV11-3 to TRBJ2-7, with a weak D call TRBD2 (5 bases). Per germline, CDR1 SGHNT and CDR2 YENEEA. The CDR3 totals 16 residues. V was cut by 7 bases and J by 2 bases, with 21 bases left in between. CDR3 residues: CASILILGRAAYEQYF. The CDR3 DNA reads as TGTGCCAGCATCCTCATTTTAGGGCGGGCCGCCTACGAGCAGTACTTC.

The chain uses TRBV7-9 and TRBJ2-1, with TRBD1 matching over 7 bases. J lost 4 bases, V lost 3 bases, and 12 bases had no gene match. Germline-derived CDR1 and CDR2 are SEHNR and FQNEAQ (reference sequence). The CDR3 consists of 17 residues. The CDR3 sequence: CASSLDLRGRKYNEQFF. The CDR3 coding sequence is TGTGCCAGCAGCTTGGACCTCAGGGGGAGAAAGTACAATGAGCAGTTCTTC.

The chain combines TRBV25-1 with TRBJ2-2; 7 bases align to TRBD1. Germline V CDR1 and CDR2: MGHDK, SYGVNS. The CDR3 consists of 14 residues. V lost 4 bases to trimming and J lost 5 bases; unmatched junction nucleotides: 4. Here the CDR3 reads CASSARQGTGELFF. The CDR3 DNA sequence: TGTGCCAGCAGTGCCCGACAGGGAACCGGGGAGCTGTTTTTT.

The chain combines TRBV6-5 with TRBJ2-7; 7 bases match TRBD1. Looked up from germline, CDR1 is MNHEY and CDR2 is SVGAGI. The CDR3 consists of 14 residues. Losses at the gene ends were 6 bases for V and 0 bases for J; bases not matched to a gene: 5. This chain's CDR3 is CASRSTGSSYEQYF. CDR3 DNA: TGTGCCAGCAGATCGACAGGGTCCTCCTACGAGCAGTACTTC.

The V call is TRBV6-5, the J call TRBJ1-2; 9 bases line up with TRBD1. CDR3 length equals 15 residues. Germline V gene sequence: CDR1 MNHEY, CDR2 SVGAGI. V dropped 8 bases and J dropped 7; count of bases not matched to a gene: 14. CDR3 amino acids: CASSPGGTGSRGYTF. The DNA for the CDR3 is TGTGCCAGCTCCCCTGGGGGGACAGGGAGTCGTGGCTACACCTTC.